This T cell receptor (beta chain) was captured by sequencing in a study of beta chain features in type 1 diabetes. This CDR3 comprises 13 residues. Trimming took 11 bases from V and 4 from J; bases not matched to a gene: 8. Germline V gene data show CDR1 as MNHNS and CDR2 as SASEGT. Every bit of the isolated RNA underwent reverse transcription, so sequencing read expressed TCRB transcripts. This table comes from immunoSEQ multiplex PCR, and its TCRdb copy is limited to in-frame clones, with some not included. The data contain 120,000 to 150,000 clones, approximately 9.8% of them seen just once; the ten biggest clones take up about 0.6%. This clone was detected only a few times. Its specificity is unknown. Blood was collected once per donor into heparin, averaging roughly 0.12 L. Broader study findings: These data did not resolve whether HLA type affects TCRB rearrangement. Any PCR bias toward short templates would affect both groups alike. A moderate, significant TCRB CDR3 shortening appeared in type 1 diabetes across four CD4+ subsets.

Sequences were obtained from central memory CD4+ T cells from blood. The gene calls are TRBV6-1 and TRBJ1-2; 9 nucleotides match TRBD1. The sequence derives from a middle-aged woman in good health. The chain's CDR3 is CAEGDRDAYGYTF. Written as DNA, the CDR3 is TGTGCCGAGGGGGACAGGGACGCCTATGGCTACACCTTC.